The clone carrying this T cell receptor (beta chain) came up a few times. Its antigen is currently unknown. The data were taken from a study of blood T cells in healthy people across ages. Findings and caveats of the study: Percentage of naive T cells showed a strong correlation with TCR beta diversity.

Donors were systemically healthy Caucasian individuals from Russia aged 6 to 90 years. Using a J-beta primer mix together with a sample-barcoded 5' primer, a second PCR was run for roughly 7 to 11 cycles. From the 5' RACE reads, TCRdb called clonotypes with MiXCR, one entry per CDR3 protein. Found here are 700,000 to 850,000 distinct CDR3 sequences, around half of them singletons; the top ten hold under 50%. This CDR3 is 15 amino acids long. The germline V gene has CDR1 KGHSH and CDR2 LQKENI. V dropped 0 bases and J dropped 3; count of bases not matched to a gene: 4. The sequencing sample was made of blood. V usage is TRBV18 and J usage is TRBJ2-5, with 7 bases identical to TRBD1. This receptor was obtained from a man older than 75 in good health. The DNA of the CDR3 is TGTGCCAGCTCACCACCTCAGGGGGATAAAGAGACCCAGTACTTC. Its protein product is CASSPPQGDKETQYF.